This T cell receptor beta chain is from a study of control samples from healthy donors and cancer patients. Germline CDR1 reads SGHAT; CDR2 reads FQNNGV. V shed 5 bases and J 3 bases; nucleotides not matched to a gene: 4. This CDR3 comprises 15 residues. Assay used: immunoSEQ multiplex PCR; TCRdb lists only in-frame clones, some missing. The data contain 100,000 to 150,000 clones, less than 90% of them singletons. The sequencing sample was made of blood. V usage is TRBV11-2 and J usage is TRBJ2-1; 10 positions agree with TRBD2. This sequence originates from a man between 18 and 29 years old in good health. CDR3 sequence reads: CASSQGTSVYNEQFF. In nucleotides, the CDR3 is TGTGCCAGCAGCCAAGGGACTAGCGTCTACAATGAGCAGTTCTTC.